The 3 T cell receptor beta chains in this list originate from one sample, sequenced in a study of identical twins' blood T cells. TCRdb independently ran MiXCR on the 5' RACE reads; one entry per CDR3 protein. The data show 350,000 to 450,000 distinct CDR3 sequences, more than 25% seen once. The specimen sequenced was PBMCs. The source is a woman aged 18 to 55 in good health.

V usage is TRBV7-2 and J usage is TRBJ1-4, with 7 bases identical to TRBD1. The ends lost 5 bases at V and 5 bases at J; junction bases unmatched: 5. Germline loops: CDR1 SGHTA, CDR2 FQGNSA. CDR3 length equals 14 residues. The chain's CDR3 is CASSPGGSNEKLFF. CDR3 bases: TGTGCCAGCAGCCCAGGGGGTTCCAATGAAAAACTGTTTTTT.

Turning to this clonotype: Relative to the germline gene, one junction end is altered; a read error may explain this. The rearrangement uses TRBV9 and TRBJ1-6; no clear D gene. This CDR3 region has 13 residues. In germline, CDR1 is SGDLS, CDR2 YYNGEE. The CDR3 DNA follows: TGTGCCGGCAGCGTAGTCGAGGATTCACCCCTCCACTTT. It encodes CAGSVVEDSPLHF. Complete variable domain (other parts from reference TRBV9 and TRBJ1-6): DSGVTQTPKHLITATGQRVTLRCSPRSGDLSVYWYQQSLDQGLQFLIQYYNGEERAKGNILERFSAQQFPDLHSELNLSSLELGDSALYFCAGSVVEDSPLHFGNGTRLTVT.

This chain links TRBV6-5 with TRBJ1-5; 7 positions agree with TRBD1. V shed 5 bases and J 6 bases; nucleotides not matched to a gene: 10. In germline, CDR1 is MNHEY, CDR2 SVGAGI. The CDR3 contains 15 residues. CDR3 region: CASSQGGSVSQPQHF. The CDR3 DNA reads TGTGCCAGCAGTCAAGGGGGCTCAGTTAGTCAGCCCCAGCATTTT.